The T cell receptor (beta chain) described here comes from a study of beta chain features in type 1 diabetes. The wider study: The patients were much like the healthy donors in age, gender and cell yields.

Points from the study as a whole: In comparison with healthy donors, patients had naive, central memory and Treg TCRB repertoires that appeared more similar. The study found moderately but significantly shorter TCRB CDR3s in all four CD4+ subsets of Type 1 diabetes patients. Patients and controls would share equally any PCR tilt toward shorter templates.

The isolated RNA, all of it, was reverse transcribed, so expressed TCRB transcripts were what got sequenced. Only in-frame clones appear in the TCRdb table, and some are missing; sequencing was by immunoSEQ multiplex PCR. The profile covers about 470,000 clones, with 30% appearing a single time and around 0.065% taken by the ten largest. Concerning this clone itself: The antigen is unknown.

The CDR3 contains 15 residues. Germline V lookup: CDR1 SGDLS, CDR2 YYNGEE. Trimming at V came to 0 bases and at J to 6 bases, leaving 3 bases not matched to a gene. This sequence was found in a man between 18 and 35 years old in good health. The V call is TRBV9, the J call TRBJ2-1, with TRBD2 identical over 10 bases. What was sequenced was naive CD4+ T cells from blood. In DNA, the CDR3 is TGTGCCAGCAGCGTAGGGGCTAGCGGGAGCAATGAGCAGTTCTTC. Translation gives CASSVGASGSNEQFF.